The 24 T cell receptor beta chains below were found in one sample sequenced in a study of shared clonotypes between healthy human individuals. The assay was immunoSEQ multiplex PCR, and TCRdb's table has in-frame clones only and misses some. The sample contains roughly 500,000 clones, 60% to 80% of which appear only once. The sequencing input was PBMCs. All receptors come from a woman between 40 and 55 years old in good health. Some clones in this sample may be carry-over from other donors' samples.

V gene TRBV19 combines with J gene TRBJ2-1; perhaps TRBD1 as D (5 bases). V was shortened by 0 bases and J by 12 bases, with 12 bases between the two germline ends. Germline CDR1 LNHDA, CDR2 SQIVND (reference sequence). The CDR3 is 13 residues long. The CDR3: CASSIEGPEVQFF. In DNA, the CDR3 is TGTGCCAGTAGTATAGAGGGGCCCGAGGTGCAGTTCTTC.

This clone was observed a few times. This chain uses TRBV19 with TRBJ1-5, with TRBD1 as a possible D gene (6 bases). V lost 5 bases and J 0 bases, leaving 11 bases between the germline ends. CDR1 is LNHDA, CDR2 SQIVND, per germline (reference sequence). The CDR3 spans 15 residues. The CDR3 loop reads CASSPGTHSNQPQHF. Here the CDR3 DNA reads TGTGCCAGTAGTCCCGGGACACATAGCAATCAGCCCCAGCATTTT.

The count of this clone is one. The rearrangement uses TRBV18 and TRBJ2-3; 9 bases align to TRBD1. V was pared by 3 bases and J by 4 bases, with 8 bases of the junction left unmatched. Germline assignment: CDR1 KGHSH and CDR2 LQKENI. This CDR3 contains 16 residues. The DNA of the CDR3 is TGTGCCAGCTCACCGATGGGACAGGGAGGGGCAGATACGCAGTATTTT. Translated, it gives CASSPMGQGGADTQYF.

The table lists this clone with a count of one. The rearrangement joins TRBV11-2 to TRBJ1-6, with D unclear. V was trimmed by 5 bases and J by 5 bases, leaving 10 bases between them. Per germline, CDR1 SGHAT and CDR2 FQNNGV. The CDR3 contains 14 residues. CDR3 sequence reads: CASSVQSDNSPLHF. In DNA form, the CDR3 reads TGTGCCAGCAGCGTCCAGTCAGATAATTCACCCCTCCACTTT.

V is TRBV28 and J is TRBJ2-5, with 7 bases lining up with TRBD2. V dropped 8 bases and J dropped 5; count of bases not matched to a gene: 11. This CDR3 spans 14 amino acids. CDR1 and CDR2 (germline): MDHEN, SYDVKM. CDR3 region: CASGQGGEWETQYF. The CDR3 DNA reads TGTGCCAGCGGCCAGGGAGGGGAGTGGGAGACCCAGTACTTC.

V gene TRBV19 combines with J gene TRBJ2-1; maybe TRBD1 (5 bases). The CDR3 is 17 amino acids. CDR1 LNHDA and CDR2 SQIVND come from the germline V gene (reference sequence). V lost 3 bases and J 2 bases, leaving 17 bases between the germline ends. CDR3 sequence: CASSMSGAADAYNEQFF. DNA for the CDR3: TGTGCCAGTAGTATGTCTGGGGCCGCCGACGCCTACAATGAGCAGTTCTTC.

This chain links TRBV6-1 with TRBJ1-5; 7 nucleotides line up with TRBD1. Germline V CDR1 and CDR2: MNHNS, SASEGT. Trimming removed 2 bases from V and 6 bases from J; junction bases left unmatched: 13. The CDR3 is made up of 17 amino acids. In DNA form, the CDR3 reads TGTGCCAGCAGTGAAAGGGAGGACAGGTGGTTAGGTCAGCCCCAGCATTTT. It specifies CASSEREDRWLGQPQHF.

The chain carries TRBV30 and TRBJ1-4; D unresolved. CDR3 length: 12 amino acids. Deletions cut 0 bases from V and 8 bases from J, with 7 bases between. CDR1 and CDR2 from the germline V gene are GTSNPN and SVGIG (reference sequence). The CDR3 DNA sequence: TGTGCCTGGAGTGTAATGCCAGAAAAACTGTTTTTT. It yields the protein CAWSVMPEKLFF. Together with reference TRBV30 and TRBJ1-4, the CDR3 gives the full variable domain: SQTIHQWPATLVQPVGSPLSLECTVEGTSNPNLYWYRQAAGRGLQLLFYSVGIGQISSEVPQNLSASRPQDRQFILSSKKLLLSDSGFYLCAWSVMPEKLFFGSGTQLSVL.

Details on this clone: One end of the junction fails to match germline, which may point to a read error. The chain couples TRBV11-3 to TRBJ2-2, with TRBD2 identical over 8 bases. Germline V gene data show CDR1 as SGHNT and CDR2 as YENEEA. This CDR3 contains 15 residues. CDR3 loop: CASSLEAGVTGGLFF. CDR3 in DNA: TGTGCCAGCAGCTTAGAAGCGGGAGTCACCGGGGGGCTGTTTTTT.

The V and J genes are TRBV2 and TRBJ1-5; no definite D call. The CDR3 is 13 amino acids. V lost 8 bases and J 7 bases, leaving 15 bases between the germline ends. Looked up from germline, CDR1 is SNHLY and CDR2 is FYNNEI. CDR3 DNA sequence: TGTGCCAGCCGTCGAGAGGGAACGCAGCCCCAGCATTTT. It specifies CASRREGTQPQHF.

This sequence joins TRBV21-1 and TRBJ2-7; the D segment call TRBD1 is taken from the table without a DNA check. TRBV21-1 is reported as a pseudogene. There are 14 residues in the CDR3. The CDR3 sequence: CASSKGQGLNEQYF. In DNA form, the CDR3 reads TGTGCCAGCAGCAAAGGACAGGGCTTAAACGAGCAGTACTTC.

This clone showed up just once. The chain joins TRBV5-6 to TRBJ2-7, with TRBD1 as a possible D gene (5 bases). Germline V CDR1 and CDR2: SGHDT, YYEEEE. The CDR3 is 14 residues long. V was pared by 0 bases and J by 2 bases, with 9 bases between. CDR3 in DNA: TGTGCCAGCAGCTTGGTTGGACAAGCCTACGAGCAGTACTTC. Its translation is CASSLVGQAYEQYF. Supplemented by reference TRBV5-6 and TRBJ2-7, the full variable domain reads DAGVTQSPTHLIKTRGQQVTLRCSPKSGHDTVSWYQQALGQGPQFIFQYYEEEERQRGNFPDRFSGHQFPNYSSELNVNALLLGDSALYLCASSLVGQAYEQYFGPGTRLTVT.

V usage is TRBV23-1 and J usage is TRBJ2-7; D may be TRBD1 (6 bases). TRBV23-1 has ORF status, its function being uncertain. The ends were cut back, 0 bases at V and 4 bases at J, with 22 bases in the middle. This CDR3 has 18 amino acids. The CDR3 DNA reads TGCGCCAGCAGTCAATCGGAAAGACTACAGGGTGGTCCGTACGAGCAGTACTTC. It is translated as CASSQSERLQGGPYEQYF.

The chain has TRBV7-2 and TRBJ2-5; 7 nucleotides match TRBD2. J was trimmed by 5 bases and V by 2 bases; bases with no gene match: 5. Germline V gene lookup returns CDR1 SGHTA and CDR2 FQGNSA. This CDR3 has 14 residues. CDR3 coding DNA: TGTGCCAGCAGCTTATGGGCGGGAGCGGAGACCCAGTACTTC. This translates into CASSLWAGAETQYF.

The chain links TRBV28 to TRBJ1-2; TRBD1 matches 9 bases. V lost 4 bases to trimming and J lost 8 bases; unmatched junction nucleotides: 8. The CDR3 totals 14 residues. From germline, CDR1 is MDHEN and CDR2 SYDVKM. The CDR3 DNA is TGTGCCAGCAGTTGGGGGACAGGGAGCTTCGGCTACACCTTC. It codes for CASSWGTGSFGYTF.

J is TRBJ2-5 and V is TRBV7-8; D uncertain. Matching the DNA end better, TRBJ2-7 makes the J call doubtful. The CDR3 runs to 11 residues. CDR1 and CDR2 from the germline V gene are SGHVS and FQNEAQ. CDR3 loop: CASSPAYEQYF. DNA for the CDR3: TGTGCCAGCAGCCCCGCCTACGAGCAGTACTTC.

This clone turned up a few times. The chain employs TRBV25-1 and TRBJ2-7, with 11 bases lining up with TRBD1. The ends lost 6 bases at V and 1 base at J; junction bases unmatched: 5. The CDR3 has 15 amino acids. Looked up from germline, CDR1 is MGHDK and CDR2 is SYGVNS. The CDR3 coding sequence is TGTGCCAGCAGCGCCGGGGACAGGGGGTCCTACGAGCAGTACTTC. The encoded protein is CASSAGDRGSYEQYF.

The chain recombines TRBV28 with TRBJ2-5; maybe TRBD2 (6 bases). V was pared by 7 bases and J by 5 bases, with 11 bases between. Germline-derived CDR1 and CDR2 are MDHEN and SYDVKM. The CDR3 totals 12 residues. DNA of the CDR3: TGTGCCAGCACCCTTGCGGGGGAGACCCAGTACTTC. This translates into CASTLAGETQYF. Full variable domain (outside the CDR3, taken from reference TRBV28 and TRBJ2-5): DVKVTQSSRYLVKRTGEKVFLECVQDMDHENMFWYRQDPGLGLRLIYFSYDVKMKEKGDIPEGYSVSREKKERFSLILESASTNQTSMYLCASTLAGETQYFGPGTRLLVL.

The chain employs TRBV11-2 and TRBJ1-1; the D is unclear. V was trimmed by 2 bases and J by 2 bases, leaving 9 bases between them. The germline gives CDR1 SGHAT, CDR2 FQNNGV. The CDR3 covers 14 residues. The CDR3 nucleotides read TGTGCCAGCAGCTTATACTCAGCCAACACTGAAGCTTTCTTT. It specifies CASSLYSANTEAFF.

Ten or more counts support this clone. The chain combines TRBV21-1 with TRBJ1-2; the DNA was not compared with TRBD1, the D call given in the table. TRBV21-1 is listed as a pseudogene. The CDR3 sequence is 13 residues long. Written as DNA, the CDR3 is TGTGCCAGCAGCAAGTCGGACAGTGGCGGCTACACCTTC. Translating gives CASSKSDSGGYTF.

Note on this clone: This may stem from a read error, because a much larger clone lies one nucleotide away. This same CDR3 is encoded by further DNA sequences in the sample. V gene TRBV6-4 combines with J gene TRBJ2-5; 9 bases fit TRBD2. The V gene's germline CDR1 is MRHNA and CDR2 SNTAGT. The length of the CDR3 is 15 residues. With V trimmed by 6 bases and J by 1 base, 6 bases remained unmatched. This chain's CDR3 is CASSLLAGAQETQYF. In DNA, the CDR3 is TGTGCCAGCAGCCTCTTAGCGGGAGCCCAAGAGACCCAGTACTTC.

This chain joins TRBV19 and TRBJ2-1, with 9 bases matching TRBD1. Germline assignment: CDR1 LNHDA and CDR2 SQIVND (reference sequence). This CDR3 is built from 14 residues. The V gene end was trimmed by 4 bases and the J gene end by 8 bases; junction bases not matched to a gene: 6. CDR3 DNA: TGTGCCAGTAGTAATAGACAGGGGGGGTATGAGCAGTTCTTC. This gives the protein CASSNRQGGYEQFF.

This chain connects TRBV29-1 to TRBJ2-5; D gene ambiguous. The J call may be wrong; the DNA end is better matched by TRBJ2-7. Germline loops: CDR1 SQVTM, CDR2 ANQGSEA. The CDR3 runs 14 residues. CDR3 bases: TGCAGCGTTGAAATCCGCGACACTCCCTACGAGCAGTACTTC. Protein product: CSVEIRDTPYEQYF.

V and J are TRBV5-1 and TRBJ1-6, with TRBD1 matching 7 bases. The CDR3 runs 17 residues. The germline gives CDR1 SGHRS, CDR2 YFSETQ. V lost 5 bases, J lost 5 bases, and 13 bases stayed unmatched. The CDR3 DNA reads TGCGCCAGCAGGTCTAATACAGGGGATATAAATAATTCACCCCTCCACTTT. Translated, it gives CASRSNTGDINNSPLHF.